This T cell receptor (beta chain) appears in the sequencing data of a study of blood T cells in healthy people across ages. This clonotype was found a few times. The antigen is unknown. Trimming pared 5 bases from V and 5 bases from J, leaving 10 bases between. The germline V gene encodes CDR1 MDHEN and CDR2 SYDVKM. CDR3 length: 13 residues. The second PCR ran about 6 to 12 cycles with a sample-barcoded 5' primer and J-beta primers. A template-switch adaptor containing 12 random nucleotides labeled each cDNA molecule. Via MiXCR, TCRdb re-called the 5' RACE reads, giving one row per CDR3 protein. The sample has around 940,000 distinct CDR3 sequences, around 54% seen once. Study results and limitations: Older individuals had lower TCR beta diversity per million T cells (the decline was roughly linear). With donor CMV status unknown, expanded clonotype changes were possibly confounded.

In each sample, at least 7 million PBMCs were isolated. This sequence was found in a woman aged 55-70 years in good health. The chain is built from TRBV28 and TRBJ2-4; D uncertain. Sequencing was carried out using blood. CDR3 sequence (DNA): TGTGCCAGCAGTAAAGGACGGCAAAACATTCAGTACTTC. The encoded protein is CASSKGRQNIQYF.